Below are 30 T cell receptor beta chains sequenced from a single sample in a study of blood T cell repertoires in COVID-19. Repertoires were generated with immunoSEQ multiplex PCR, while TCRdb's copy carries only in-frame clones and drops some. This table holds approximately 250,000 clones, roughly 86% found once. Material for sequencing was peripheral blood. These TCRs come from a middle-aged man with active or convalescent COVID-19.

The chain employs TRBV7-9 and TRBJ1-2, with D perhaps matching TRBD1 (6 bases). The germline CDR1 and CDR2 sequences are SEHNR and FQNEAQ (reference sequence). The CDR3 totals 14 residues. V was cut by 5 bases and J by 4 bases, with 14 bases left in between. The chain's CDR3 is CASSSVSGVYGYTF. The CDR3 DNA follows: TGTGCCAGCAGCAGCGTGTCAGGGGTCTATGGCTACACCTTC.

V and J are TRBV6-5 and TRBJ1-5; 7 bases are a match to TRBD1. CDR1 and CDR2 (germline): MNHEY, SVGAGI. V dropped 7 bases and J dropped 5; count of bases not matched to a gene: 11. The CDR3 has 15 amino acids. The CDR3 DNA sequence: TGTGCCAGCACAGCGAAGGGGGCGTTGGATCAGCCCCAGCATTTT. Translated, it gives CASTAKGALDQPQHF.

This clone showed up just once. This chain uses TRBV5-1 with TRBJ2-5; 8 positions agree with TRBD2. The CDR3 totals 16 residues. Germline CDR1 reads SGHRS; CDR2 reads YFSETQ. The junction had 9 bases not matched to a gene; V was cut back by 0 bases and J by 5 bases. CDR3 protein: CASSLGLSGGLETQYF. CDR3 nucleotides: TGCGCCAGCAGCTTGGGACTCAGCGGGGGTCTGGAGACCCAGTACTTC.

CDR3 sequence reads: CASSRDRGSTDTQYF. The CDR3 DNA follows: TGTGCCAGCAGTCGGGACAGGGGGAGCACAGATACGCAGTATTTT. The chain joins TRBV2 to TRBJ2-3; TRBD1 matches at 11 bases. This CDR3 is 15 amino acids long. Germline CDR1 and CDR2: SNHLY and FYNNEI. With V trimmed by 5 bases and J by 0 bases, 1 base remained unmatched.

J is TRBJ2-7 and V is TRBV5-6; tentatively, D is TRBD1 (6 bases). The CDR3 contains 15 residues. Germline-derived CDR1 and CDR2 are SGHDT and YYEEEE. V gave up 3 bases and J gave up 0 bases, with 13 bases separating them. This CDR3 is CASSWNRVGSYEQYF. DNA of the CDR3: TGTGCCAGCAGCTGGAACAGGGTGGGCTCCTACGAGCAGTACTTC.

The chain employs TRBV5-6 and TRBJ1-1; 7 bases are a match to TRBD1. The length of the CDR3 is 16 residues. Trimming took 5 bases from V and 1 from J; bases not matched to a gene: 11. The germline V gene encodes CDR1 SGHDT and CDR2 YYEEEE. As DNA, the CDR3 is TGTGCCAGCAGAACGTCGGACAGGATAACGAACACTGAAGCTTTCTTT. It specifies CASRTSDRITNTEAFF.

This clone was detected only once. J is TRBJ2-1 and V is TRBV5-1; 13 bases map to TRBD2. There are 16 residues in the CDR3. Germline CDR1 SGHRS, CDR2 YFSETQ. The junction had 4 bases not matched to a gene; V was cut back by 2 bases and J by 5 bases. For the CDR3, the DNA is TGCGCCAGCAGCTTTAGGGGACTAGCGGGGCACAATGAGCAGTTCTTC. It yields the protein CASSFRGLAGHNEQFF.

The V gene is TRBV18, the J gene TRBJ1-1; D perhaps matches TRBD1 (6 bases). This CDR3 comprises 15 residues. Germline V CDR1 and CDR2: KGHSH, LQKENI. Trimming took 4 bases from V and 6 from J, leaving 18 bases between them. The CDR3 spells CASSLTERGSSEAFF. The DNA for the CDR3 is TGTGCCAGCTCACTGACGGAAAGGGGGAGCTCTGAAGCTTTCTTT.

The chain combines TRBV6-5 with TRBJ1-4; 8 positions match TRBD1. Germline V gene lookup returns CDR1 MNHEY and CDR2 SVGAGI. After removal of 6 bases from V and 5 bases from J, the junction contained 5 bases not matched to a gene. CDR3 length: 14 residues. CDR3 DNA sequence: TGTGCCAGCAGACCGGGACAGGAGAATGAAAAACTGTTTTTT. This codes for CASRPGQENEKLFF.

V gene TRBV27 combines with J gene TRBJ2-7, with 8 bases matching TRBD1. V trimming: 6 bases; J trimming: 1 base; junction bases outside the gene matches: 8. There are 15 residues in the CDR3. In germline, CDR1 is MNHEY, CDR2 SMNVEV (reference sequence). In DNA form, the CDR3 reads TGTGCCAGCAGCAAGACAGGGGCGAGGTCCTACGAGCAGTACTTC. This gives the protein CASSKTGARSYEQYF.

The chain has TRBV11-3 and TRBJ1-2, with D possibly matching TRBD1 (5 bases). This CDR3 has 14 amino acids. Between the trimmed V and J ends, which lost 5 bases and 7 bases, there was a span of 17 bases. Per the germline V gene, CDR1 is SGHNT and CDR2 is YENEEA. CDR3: CASSDASVGPGYTF. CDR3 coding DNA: TGTGCCAGCAGCGACGCTTCGGTGGGGCCTGGCTACACCTTC. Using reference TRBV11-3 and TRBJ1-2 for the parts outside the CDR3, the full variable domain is EAGVVQSPRYKIIEKKQPVAFWCNPISGHNTLYWYLQNLGQGPELLIRYENEEAVDDSQLPKDRFSAERLKGVDSTLKIQPAELGDSAVYLCASSDASVGPGYTFGSGTRLTVV.

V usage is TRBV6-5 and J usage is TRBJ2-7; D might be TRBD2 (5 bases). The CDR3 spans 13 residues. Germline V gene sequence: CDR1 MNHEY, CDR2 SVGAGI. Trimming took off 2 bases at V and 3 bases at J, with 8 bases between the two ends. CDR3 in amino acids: CASSYGGVYEQYF. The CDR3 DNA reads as TGTGCCAGCAGTTACGGAGGCGTCTACGAGCAGTACTTC.

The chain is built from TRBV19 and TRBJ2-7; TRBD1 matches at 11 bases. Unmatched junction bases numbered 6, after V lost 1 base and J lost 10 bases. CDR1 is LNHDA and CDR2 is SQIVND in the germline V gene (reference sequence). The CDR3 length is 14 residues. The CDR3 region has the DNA TGTGCCAGTAGTATAGTTGGGGACAGGGGGTTCCAGTACTTC. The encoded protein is CASSIVGDRGFQYF.

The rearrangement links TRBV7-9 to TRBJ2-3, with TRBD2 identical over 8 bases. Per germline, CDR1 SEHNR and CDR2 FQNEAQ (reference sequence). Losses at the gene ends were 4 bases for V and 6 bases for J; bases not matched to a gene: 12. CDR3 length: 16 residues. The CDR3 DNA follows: TGTGCCAGCAGCTCGTCCGGCGCGGGGGGCGAGGATACGCAGTATTTT. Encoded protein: CASSSSGAGGEDTQYF.

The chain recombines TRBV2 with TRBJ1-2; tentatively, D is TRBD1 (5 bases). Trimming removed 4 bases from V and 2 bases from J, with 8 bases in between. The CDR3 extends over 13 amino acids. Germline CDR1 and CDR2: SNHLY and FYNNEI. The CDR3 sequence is CASSVDRNYGYTF. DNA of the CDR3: TGTGCCAGCAGTGTTGACAGAAACTATGGCTACACCTTC.

The CDR3 coding sequence is TGTGCCAGCGGACTAGCGGGGGGGAGGAATGAGCAGTTCTTC. It is translated as CASGLAGGRNEQFF. The chain employs TRBV9 and TRBJ2-1, with TRBD2 identical over 15 bases. CDR3 length equals 14 residues. V shed 7 bases, J shed 7 bases, and the junction held 3 bases outside the gene matches. The V gene's germline CDR1 is SGDLS and CDR2 YYNGEE.

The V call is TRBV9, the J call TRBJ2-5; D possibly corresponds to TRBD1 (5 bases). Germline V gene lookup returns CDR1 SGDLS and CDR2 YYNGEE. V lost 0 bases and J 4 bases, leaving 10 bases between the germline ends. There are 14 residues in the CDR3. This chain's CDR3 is CASSVGVTGETQYF. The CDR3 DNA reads TGTGCCAGCAGCGTAGGCGTCACAGGAGAGACCCAGTACTTC.

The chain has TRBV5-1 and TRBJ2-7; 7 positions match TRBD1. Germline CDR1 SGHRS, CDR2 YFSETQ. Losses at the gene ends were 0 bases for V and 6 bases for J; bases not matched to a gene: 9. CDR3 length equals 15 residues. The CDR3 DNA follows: TGCGCCAGCAGCTTGGGCCCAACACAGGGGAGCGAGCAGTACTTC. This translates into CASSLGPTQGSEQYF.

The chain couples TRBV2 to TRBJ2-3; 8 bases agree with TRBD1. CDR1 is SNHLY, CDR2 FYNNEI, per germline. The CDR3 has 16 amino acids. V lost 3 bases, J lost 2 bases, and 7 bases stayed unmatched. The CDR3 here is CASSDVRDRPTDTQYF. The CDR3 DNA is TGTGCCAGCAGTGATGTGCGGGACAGGCCCACAGATACGCAGTATTTT.

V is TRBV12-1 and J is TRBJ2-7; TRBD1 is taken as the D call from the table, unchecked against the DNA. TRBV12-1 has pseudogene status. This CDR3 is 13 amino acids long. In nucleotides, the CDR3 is TGTGCCAGCAACCAGGGGCTGGCCTACGAGCAGTACTTC. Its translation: CASNQGLAYEQYF.

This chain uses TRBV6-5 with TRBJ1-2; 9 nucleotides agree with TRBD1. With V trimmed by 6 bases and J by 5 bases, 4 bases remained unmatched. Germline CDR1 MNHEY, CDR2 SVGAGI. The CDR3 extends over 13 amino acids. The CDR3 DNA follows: TGTGCCAGCAGCAACGGACAGGGGTATGGCTACACCTTC. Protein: CASSNGQGYGYTF.

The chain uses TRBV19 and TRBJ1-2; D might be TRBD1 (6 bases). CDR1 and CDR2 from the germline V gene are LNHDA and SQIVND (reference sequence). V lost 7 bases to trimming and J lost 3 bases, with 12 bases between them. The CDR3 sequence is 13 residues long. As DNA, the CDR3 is TGTGCCAGTACTCTGGACAGTTACTATGGCTACACCTTC. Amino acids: CASTLDSYYGYTF. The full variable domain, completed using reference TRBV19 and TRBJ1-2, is DGGITQSPKYLFRKEGQNVTLSCEQNLNHDAMYWYRQDPGQGLRLIYYSQIVNDFQKGDIAEGYSVSREKKESFPLTVTSAQKNPTAFYLCASTLDSYYGYTFGSGTRLTVV.

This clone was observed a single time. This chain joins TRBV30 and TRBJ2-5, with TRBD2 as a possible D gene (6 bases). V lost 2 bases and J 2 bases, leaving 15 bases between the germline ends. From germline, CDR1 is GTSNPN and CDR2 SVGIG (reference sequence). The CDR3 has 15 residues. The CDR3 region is CAWSLLARVQETQYF. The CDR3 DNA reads TGTGCCTGGAGTTTACTAGCTAGGGTACAAGAGACCCAGTACTTC.

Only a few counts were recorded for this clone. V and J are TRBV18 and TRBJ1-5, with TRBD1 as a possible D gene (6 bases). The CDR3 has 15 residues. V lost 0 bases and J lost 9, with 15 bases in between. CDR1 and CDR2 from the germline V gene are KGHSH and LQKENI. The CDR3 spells CASSPPNRDHGPQHF. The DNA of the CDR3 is TGTGCCAGCTCACCACCGAACAGGGATCATGGGCCCCAGCATTTT. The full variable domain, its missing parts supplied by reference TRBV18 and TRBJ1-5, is NAGVMQNPRHLVRRRGQEARLRCSPMKGHSHVYWYRQLPEEGLKFMVYLQKENIIDESGMPKERFSAEFPKEGPSILRIQQVVRGDSAAYFCASSPPNRDHGPQHFGDGTRLSIL.

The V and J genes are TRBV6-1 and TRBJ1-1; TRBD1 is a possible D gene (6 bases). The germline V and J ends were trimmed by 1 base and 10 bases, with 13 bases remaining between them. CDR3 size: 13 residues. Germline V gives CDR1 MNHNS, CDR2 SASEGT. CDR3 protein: CASSEVTEGGAFF. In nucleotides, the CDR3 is TGTGCCAGCAGTGAAGTGACTGAAGGGGGAGCTTTCTTT.

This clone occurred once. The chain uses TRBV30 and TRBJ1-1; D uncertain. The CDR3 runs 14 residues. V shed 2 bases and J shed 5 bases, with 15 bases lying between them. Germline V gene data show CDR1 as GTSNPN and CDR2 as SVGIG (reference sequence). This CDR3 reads CAWSFQVGRTEAFF. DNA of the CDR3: TGTGCCTGGAGTTTCCAGGTTGGAAGGACTGAAGCTTTCTTT.

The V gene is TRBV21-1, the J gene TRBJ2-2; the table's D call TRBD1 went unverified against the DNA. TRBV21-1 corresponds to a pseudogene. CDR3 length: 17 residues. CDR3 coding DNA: TGTGCCAGCATCCCGAAAGGGGGCGACGCGAACACCGGGGAGCTGTTTTTT. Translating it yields CASIPKGGDANTGELFF.

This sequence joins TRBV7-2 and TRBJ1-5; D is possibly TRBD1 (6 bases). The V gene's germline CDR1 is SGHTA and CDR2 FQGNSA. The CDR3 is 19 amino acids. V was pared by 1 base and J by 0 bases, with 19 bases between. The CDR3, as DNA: TGTGCCAGCAGCTTAGTGTCCAGGGGCGCGTCCCTTAGCAATCAGCCCCAGCATTTT. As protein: CASSLVSRGASLSNQPQHF.

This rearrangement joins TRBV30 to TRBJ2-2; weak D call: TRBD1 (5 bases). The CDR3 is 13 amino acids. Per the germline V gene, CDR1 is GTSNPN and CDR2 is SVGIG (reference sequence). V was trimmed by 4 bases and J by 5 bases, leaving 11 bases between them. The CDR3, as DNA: TGTGCCTGGACCGGACATAGGACCGGGGAGCTGTTTTTT. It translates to CAWTGHRTGELFF.

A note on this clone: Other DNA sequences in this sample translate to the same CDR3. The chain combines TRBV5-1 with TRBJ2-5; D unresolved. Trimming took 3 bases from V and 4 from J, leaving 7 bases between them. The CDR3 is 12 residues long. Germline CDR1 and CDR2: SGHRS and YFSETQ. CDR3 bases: TGCGCCAGCAGCTCCTCCCGAGAGACCCAGTACTTC. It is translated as CASSSSRETQYF.